The sequence of this TCR beta chain was determined in a study of control samples from healthy donors and cancer patients. The assay was immunoSEQ multiplex PCR, and TCRdb's table has in-frame clones only and misses some. The sample holds tens of thousands of clones; more than 75% are singletons and the top ten take 4%. This CDR3 has 16 residues. The V end lost 0 bases, the J end lost 0 bases, and 11 bases lay between the germline ends. Per germline, CDR1 MNHEY and CDR2 SVGAGI. Sequencing used blood. The chain is built from TRBV6-5 and TRBJ1-2; D is undetermined. This receptor was identified in a woman in her fifties or sixties in good health. This chain's CDR3 is CASSYSPWRANYGYTF. In DNA form, the CDR3 reads TGTGCCAGCAGTTACTCGCCATGGCGCGCTAACTATGGCTACACCTTC.